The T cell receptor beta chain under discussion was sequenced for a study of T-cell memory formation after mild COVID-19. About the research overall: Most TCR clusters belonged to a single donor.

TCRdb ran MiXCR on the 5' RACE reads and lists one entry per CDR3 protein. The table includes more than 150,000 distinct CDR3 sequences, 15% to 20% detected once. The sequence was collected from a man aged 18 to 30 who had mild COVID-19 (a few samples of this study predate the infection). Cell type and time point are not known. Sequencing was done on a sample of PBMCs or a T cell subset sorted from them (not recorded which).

In nucleotides, the CDR3 is TGTGCCACCAGCAGAGGCCCAGGGGAGCCCCAGCATTTT. Translation gives CATSRGPGEPQHF. The V gene is TRBV15, the J gene TRBJ1-5; a possible D gene is TRBD1 (6 bases). With 1 base removed from V and 8 bases from J, the gap between germline ends came to 9 bases. Germline CDR1 reads LNHNV; CDR2 reads YYDKDF (reference sequence). The CDR3 spans 13 residues.